Listed here are 16 T cell receptor beta chains from one sample, sequenced in a study of CD8 T cells in Susac syndrome (dated by TCRdb to between 2017 and 2020). The method behind the library was the immunoSEQ multiplex PCR assay. RNA was extracted using the RNeasy kit, and roughly 0.45 to 1 microgram was reverse transcribed with random hexamers. TCRdb handled the public reads itself, with Q25 trimming in fastp and clone calling in MiXCR, and kept productive beta chains. Rows merge per CDR3 protein into single entries with the most common DNA and genes. This sample comprises approximately 110,000 distinct CDR3 sequences, 80% to 95% of them detected only once. The top ten clonotypes cover approximately 0.31% of the sample. The specimen was CD8+ T cells from PBMCs. Source of these receptors: a human donor with multiple sclerosis.

The chain carries TRBV29-1 and TRBJ2-5; 13 bases are a match to TRBD2. The CDR3 is 17 residues long. The trim removed 2 bases at V and 1 base at J, leaving 7 bases unmatched. Germline CDR1 is SQVTM and CDR2 is ANQGSEA. For the CDR3, the DNA is TGCAGCGTTGAATCCCCGACTAGCGGGGGGCCCCAAGAGACCCAGTACTTC. Its protein is CSVESPTSGGPQETQYF.

The genes are TRBV7-6 and TRBJ2-3, with 7 bases matching TRBD2. Trimming at V came to 6 bases and at J to 0 bases, leaving 6 bases not matched to a gene. This CDR3 has 15 amino acids. From germline, CDR1 is SGHVS and CDR2 FNYEAQ. CDR3 region: CASSTKRDSTDTQYF. The CDR3 region has the DNA TGTGCCAGCAGTACTAAGCGGGATAGCACAGATACGCAGTATTTT.

This chain links TRBV7-9 with TRBJ2-7; unclear D gene. This CDR3 spans 13 amino acids. Germline values: CDR1 SEHNR, CDR2 FQNEAQ (reference sequence). The V gene lost 5 bases and the J gene lost 2 bases, with 10 bases spanning the gap. This chain's CDR3 is CASSADVTYEQYF. The CDR3 region has the DNA TGTGCCAGCAGCGCCGACGTGACCTACGAGCAGTACTTC.

The J gene is TRBJ2-1, the V gene TRBV4-1; TRBD1 or TRBD2 may be the D gene (5 bases each). This CDR3 comprises 13 residues. The germline V and J ends were trimmed by 3 bases and 12 bases, with 15 bases remaining between them. Germline-derived CDR1 and CDR2 are MGHRA and YSYEKL. The CDR3 region is CASSQSPGTGQFF. CDR3 bases: TGCGCCAGCAGCCAGTCCCCCGGGACCGGGCAGTTCTTC.

This chain connects TRBV5-1 to TRBJ2-5; D gene uncertain. Germline V lookup: CDR1 SGHRS, CDR2 YFSETQ. V lost 0 bases, J lost 1 base, and 10 bases lay in between. The CDR3 runs 15 residues. The CDR3 is CASSLAGRIQETQYF. The DNA of the CDR3 is TGCGCCAGCAGCTTGGCCGGGCGGATCCAAGAGACCCAGTACTTC.

The V and J genes are TRBV7-9 and TRBJ1-1, with unresolved D. This CDR3 has 12 residues. V was trimmed by 9 bases and J by 4 bases, leaving 12 bases between them. Germline V gene data show CDR1 as SEHNR and CDR2 as FQNEAQ (reference sequence). CDR3 region: CASYLGGTEAFF. The CDR3 nucleotides read TGTGCCAGTTACCTCGGTGGCACTGAAGCTTTCTTT.

On this clonotype itself: One end of the junction fails to match germline, which may point to a read error. J is TRBJ2-5 and V is TRBV7-7, with D possibly TRBD2 on 6 matching bases. In germline, CDR1 is SSHAT, CDR2 FNYEAQ (reference sequence). The CDR3 totals 12 residues. CDR3 in DNA: TGTGCTAGCAGCACGGGGGTAGAGACCCAGTACTTC. This gives the protein CASSTGVETQYF. Supplemented by reference TRBV7-7 and TRBJ2-5, the full variable domain reads GAGVSQSPRYKVTKRGQDVTLRCDPISSHATLYWYQQALGQGPEFLTYFNYEAQPDKSGLPSDRFSAERPEGSISTLTIQRTEQRDSAMYRCASSTGVETQYFGPGTRLLVL.

CDR3 bases: TGCAGTGCTAGTGGGCTAGCGGGAGGAGGGGTGTCCAAAAACATTCAGTACTTC. Its translation is CSASGLAGGGVSKNIQYF. The chain combines TRBV20-1 with TRBJ2-4, with 11 bases matching TRBD2. This CDR3 has 18 amino acids. Germline V CDR1 and CDR2: DFQATT, SNEGSKA (reference sequence). Losses at the gene ends were 3 bases for V and 2 bases for J; bases not matched to a gene: 12.

The chain carries TRBV15 and TRBJ1-5; tentative D call: TRBD1 (5 bases). This CDR3 is built from 15 residues. Per the germline V gene, CDR1 is LNHNV and CDR2 is YYDKDF (reference sequence). V dropped 3 bases and J dropped 2 bases, with 11 bases sitting between them. The CDR3 region is CATSRGVLGNQPQHF. CDR3 nucleotide sequence: TGTGCCACCAGCAGGGGGGTCTTGGGCAATCAGCCCCAGCATTTT.

The chain links TRBV4-1 to TRBJ2-5; the match to TRBD1 covers 8 bases. This CDR3 spans 16 amino acids. With 5 bases clipped from V and 4 bases from J, the junction kept 12 bases outside the gene matches. Looked up from germline, CDR1 is MGHRA and CDR2 is YSYEKL. CDR3 amino acids: CASSTRVQGAGETQYF. Written as DNA, the CDR3 is TGCGCCAGCAGCACAAGAGTGCAGGGGGCTGGAGAGACCCAGTACTTC.

The chain couples TRBV27 to TRBJ2-7, with a possible D match to TRBD2 (5 bases). With 3 bases removed from V and 7 bases from J, the gap between germline ends came to 19 bases. Per germline, CDR1 MNHEY and CDR2 SMNVEV (reference sequence). The length of the CDR3 is 15 residues. This CDR3 is CASSLGSGSFREQYF. For the CDR3, the DNA is TGTGCCAGCAGTTTGGGTTCGGGATCTTTTCGGGAGCAGTACTTC.

V usage is TRBV6-5 and J usage is TRBJ1-2; D gene unclear. The germline CDR1 and CDR2 sequences are MNHEY and SVGAGI. CDR3 length: 15 residues. Trimming removed 2 bases at V and 3 bases at J, with 13 bases between. The CDR3 loop is CASSYIEGVDYGYTF. CDR3 nucleotide sequence: TGTGCCAGCAGTTACATAGAGGGAGTGGACTATGGCTACACCTTC.

CDR3 region: CASSLNAGGDYYGYTF. CDR3 nucleotides: TGCGCCAGCAGCCTCAACGCAGGGGGAGATTACTATGGCTACACCTTC. This chain uses TRBV4-1 with TRBJ1-2; 7 bases match TRBD1. The V and J ends lost 4 bases and 3 bases, in that order; junction bases with no gene match: 11. There are 16 residues in the CDR3. Looked up from germline, CDR1 is MGHRA and CDR2 is YSYEKL.

This rearrangement joins TRBV4-1 to TRBJ2-1, with TRBD2 as a possible D gene (6 bases). CDR1 and CDR2 from the germline V gene are MGHRA and YSYEKL. Trimming cost V 1 base and J 1 base, with 11 bases left between them. The CDR3 is made up of 16 amino acids. The CDR3 nucleotides read TGCGCCAGCAGCCAAGGACTAGGATCTTCCTACAATGAGCAGTTCTTC. This translates into CASSQGLGSSYNEQFF.

The V gene is TRBV28, the J gene TRBJ2-3, with D perhaps matching TRBD1 or TRBD2 (5 bases each). The CDR3 runs to 16 residues. Trimming removed 5 bases from V and 6 bases from J, with 21 bases in between. The germline CDR1 and CDR2 sequences are MDHEN and SYDVKM. Here the CDR3 DNA reads TGTGCCAGCAGTACCCCCGGGACCGAGCCGGAGGATACGCAGTATTTT. Protein: CASSTPGTEPEDTQYF.

The V and J genes are TRBV7-9 and TRBJ2-2; D unclear. Trimming removed 8 bases at V and 6 bases at J, with 10 bases between. The CDR3 totals 12 residues. Germline CDR1 is SEHNR and CDR2 is FQNEAQ (reference sequence). The DNA of the CDR3 is TGTGCCAGCGAAAAGCTCCCCGGGGAGCTGTTTTTT. Residues: CASEKLPGELFF.